The 17 T cell receptor beta chains listed next were all sequenced from one sample in a study of patients and donors after allogeneic stem cell transplantation. MiXCR was run by TCRdb on the RT-PCR reads, yielding one entry per CDR3 protein. The data contain about a million distinct CDR3 sequences, approximately 18% of them singletons. The material sequenced was blood, either unsorted or a sorted T cell fraction (not recorded which). The receptors shown here come from a human donor who was either an allogeneic HSCT recipient or a stem cell or donor lymphocyte infusion donor (not recorded which). It is not recorded whose cells these are; they may come from a transplant donor.

This clonotype was picked up a small number of times. V usage is TRBV4-3 and J usage is TRBJ1-2, with D uncertain. The CDR3 is 11 residues long. V gave up 3 bases and J gave up 10 bases, with 9 bases separating them. Per the germline V gene, CDR1 is LGHNA and CDR2 is YSLEER. The CDR3 region is CASSHGSVYTF. CDR3 nucleotides: TGCGCCAGCAGCCACGGGTCGGTCTACACCTTC.

V and J are TRBV7-2 and TRBJ2-2, with 12 bases matching TRBD2. The CDR3 totals 16 residues. V lost 6 bases, J lost 0 bases, and 2 bases stayed unmatched. Looked up from germline, CDR1 is SGHTA and CDR2 is FQGNSA. CDR3 nucleotide sequence: TGTGCCAGCAGAGGACTAGCGGGGCCGAACACCGGGGAGCTGTTTTTT. This sequence encodes CASRGLAGPNTGELFF.

This clonotype came up a few times. The chain combines TRBV9 with TRBJ1-5; D ambiguous. Trimming removed 3 bases from V and 7 bases from J, with 5 bases in between. CDR3 size: 11 residues. CDR1 is SGDLS, CDR2 YYNGEE, per germline. CDR3 sequence reads: CASSGVQPQHF. For the CDR3, the DNA is TGTGCCAGCAGCGGGGTGCAGCCCCAGCATTTT.

This chain uses TRBV29-1 with TRBJ2-5, with D perhaps TRBD2 (7 bases). This CDR3 has 12 residues. Germline assignment: CDR1 SQVTM and CDR2 ANQGSEA. Trimming pared 5 bases from V and 3 bases from J, leaving 10 bases between. CDR3 bases: TGCAGCGTTCAGCGGGACAAAGAGACCCAGTACTTC. Its translation is CSVQRDKETQYF. Supplemented by reference TRBV29-1 and TRBJ2-5, the full variable domain reads SAVISQKPSRDICQRGTSLTIQCQVDSQVTMMFWYRQQPGQSLTLIATANQGSEATYESGFVIDKFPISRPNLTFSTLTVSNMSPEDSSIYLCSVQRDKETQYFGPGTRLLVL.

This clonotype has just a few counts. V and J are TRBV7-9 and TRBJ1-1; D is unresolved. The CDR3 covers 16 residues. Germline lookup yields CDR1 SEHNR and CDR2 FQNEAQ (reference sequence). The V end was cut by 1 base, the J end by 0 bases, with 12 bases between. The CDR3 loop reads CASSLGVGDMNTEAFF. CDR3 DNA sequence: TGTGCCAGCAGCTTAGGGGTGGGCGATATGAACACTGAAGCTTTCTTT.

This clonotype was seen only a few times. This rearrangement joins TRBV12-3 or TRBV12-4 to TRBJ1-3; 8 bases map to TRBD1. The CDR3 runs to 14 residues. The J segment lost 2 bases and the V segment lost 6 bases, leaving 3 bases of the junction unmatched. The DNA for the CDR3 is TGTGCCAGCAGCATACAGGGGGCTGGAAACACCATATATTTT. Protein sequence: CASSIQGAGNTIYF.

This chain joins TRBV11-2 and TRBJ1-5; tentative D call: TRBD1 (5 bases). V was shortened by 3 bases and J by 5 bases, with 8 bases between the two germline ends. In germline, CDR1 is SGHAT, CDR2 FQNNGV. The CDR3 is made up of 13 amino acids. The chain's CDR3 is CASSLGPYQPQHF. The CDR3 DNA sequence: TGTGCCAGCAGCTTGGGACCTTATCAGCCCCAGCATTTT.

The rearrangement joins TRBV9 to TRBJ1-5; tentatively, D is TRBD1 (6 bases). The germline gives CDR1 SGDLS, CDR2 YYNGEE. The CDR3 covers 12 residues. V was trimmed by 3 bases and J by 6 bases, leaving 7 bases between them. The CDR3 here is CASSEGGQPQHF. CDR3 in DNA: TGTGCCAGCAGCGAGGGGGGTCAGCCCCAGCATTTT.

This clonotype was observed a few times. The V gene is TRBV20-1, the J gene TRBJ2-5; tentative D call: TRBD2 (6 bases). Trimming removed 6 bases at V and 1 base at J, with 15 bases between. CDR3 size: 14 residues. Germline V gene sequence: CDR1 DFQATT, CDR2 SNEGSKA (reference sequence). The CDR3 region is CSAPEPGVQETQYF. The CDR3, as DNA: TGCAGTGCCCCAGAACCGGGAGTCCAAGAGACCCAGTACTTC.

This chain connects TRBV29-1 to TRBJ2-2; 7 bases fit TRBD2. The V gene's germline CDR1 is SQVTM and CDR2 ANQGSEA. Losses at the gene ends were 6 bases for V and 1 base for J; bases not matched to a gene: 11. The CDR3 loop spans 16 amino acids. The CDR3 DNA follows: TGCAGCGTCTCACGAAGGCGGGGGAAGAACACCGGGGAGCTGTTTTTT. It yields the protein CSVSRRRGKNTGELFF.

This chain uses TRBV20-1 with TRBJ2-5, with TRBD2 matching 8 bases. This CDR3 region has 17 residues. The germline V gene encodes CDR1 DFQATT and CDR2 SNEGSKA (reference sequence). Trimming at V came to 3 bases and at J to 2 bases, leaving 14 bases not matched to a gene. The CDR3 protein is CSASRSVAGGGQETQYF. CDR3 in DNA: TGCAGTGCTAGCCGTTCGGTGGCGGGAGGTGGGCAAGAGACCCAGTACTTC.

This clonotype was seen a few times. The chain uses TRBV7-9 and TRBJ1-1, with TRBD1 matching 8 bases. This CDR3 is 15 amino acids long. Germline CDR1 and CDR2: SEHNR and FQNEAQ (reference sequence). V lost 5 bases to trimming and J lost 3 bases; unmatched junction nucleotides: 8. The CDR3 DNA sequence: TGTGCCAGCAGCCCAAGGGCAGGGGGCTACACTGAAGCTTTCTTT. Protein: CASSPRAGGYTEAFF.

The chain is built from TRBV20-1 and TRBJ1-2; D is uncertain. Trimming took off 2 bases at V and 4 bases at J, with 5 bases between the two ends. The germline CDR1 and CDR2 sequences are DFQATT and SNEGSKA (reference sequence). The length of the CDR3 is 11 residues. This chain's CDR3 is CSARRSYGYTF. For the CDR3, the DNA is TGCAGTGCTAGACGGTCCTATGGCTACACCTTC.

The J gene is TRBJ2-7, the V gene TRBV30, with 8 nucleotides matching TRBD1. Germline CDR1 is GTSNPN and CDR2 is SVGIG (reference sequence). The length of the CDR3 is 14 residues. J lost 3 bases, V lost 2 bases, and 6 bases had no gene match. The CDR3 loop is CAWSPGQGNYEQYF. CDR3 nucleotides: TGTGCCTGGAGTCCCGGACAGGGAAACTACGAGCAGTACTTC. Based on the CDR3 plus reference TRBV30 and TRBJ2-7, the full variable domain is SQTIHQWPATLVQPVGSPLSLECTVEGTSNPNLYWYRQAAGRGLQLLFYSVGIGQISSEVPQNLSASRPQDRQFILSSKKLLLSDSGFYLCAWSPGQGNYEQYFGPGTRLTVT.

This clonotype was recorded a few times. The chain couples TRBV12-5 to TRBJ2-7; D might be TRBD2 (5 bases). Per the germline V gene, CDR1 is LGHNT and CDR2 is FRNRAP. V was pared by 5 bases and J by 5 bases, with 16 bases between. The CDR3 spans 14 residues. Written as DNA, the CDR3 is TGTGCTAGTGGTGAACACTTCGAGGGCGACGAGCAGTACTTC. It translates to CASGEHFEGDEQYF.

The chain is built from TRBV12-3 or TRBV12-4 and TRBJ2-3; tentative D call: TRBD2 (5 bases). The V end was cut by 7 bases, the J end by 6 bases, with 20 bases between. This CDR3 is built from 15 residues. The CDR3 loop is CASKMGRLRGDTQYF. DNA of the CDR3: TGTGCCAGCAAAATGGGTAGACTTAGAGGGGATACGCAGTATTTT.

This chain connects TRBV5-6 to TRBJ1-2; weak D call: TRBD1 (6 bases). V shed 3 bases and J shed 7 bases, with 13 bases lying between them. There are 13 residues in the CDR3. Germline V CDR1 and CDR2: SGHDT, YYEEEE. This CDR3 is CASSYGDILGYTF. DNA for the CDR3: TGTGCCAGCAGCTATGGGGACATTCTTGGCTACACCTTC.